The 24 T cell receptor beta chains listed next were all sequenced from one sample in a study of blood T cell repertoires in COVID-19. The table came from immunoSEQ multiplex PCR; TCRdb's copy has only in-frame clones and leaves some out. The repertoire has about 240,000 clones, about 82% of them found once; the top ten carry about 12%. Input material: peripheral blood. These TCRs come from a man older than 75 with acute or convalescent COVID-19.

J is TRBJ2-4 and V is TRBV24-1; possible D gene TRBD1, 6 bases. Germline V gene lookup returns CDR1 KGHDR and CDR2 SFDVKD. Between the trimmed V and J ends, which lost 3 bases and 1 base, there was a span of 24 bases. CDR3 length equals 20 residues. CDR3 sequence reads: CATSDPDSQVNFSAKNIQYF. CDR3 nucleotides: TGTGCCACCAGTGATCCGGACAGTCAAGTTAATTTTTCGGCCAAAAACATTCAGTACTTC.

The chain has TRBV7-9 and TRBJ2-1; weak D call: TRBD2 (5 bases). The V gene's germline CDR1 is SEHNR and CDR2 FQNEAQ (reference sequence). The germline V and J ends were trimmed by 2 bases and 15 bases, with 17 bases remaining between them. The CDR3 length is 13 residues. DNA of the CDR3: TGTGCCAGCAGCTTAAGAGGGCAGGCCAAGCGGTTCTTC. Translation gives CASSLRGQAKRFF. The whole variable domain, filled in from reference TRBV7-9 and TRBJ2-1, reads DTGVSQNPRHKITKRGQNVTFRCDPISEHNRLYWYRQTLGQGPEFLTYFQNEAQLEKSRLLSDRFSAERPKGSFSTLEIQRTEQGDSAMYLCASSLRGQAKRFFGPGTRLTVL.

The chain joins TRBV19 to TRBJ1-1, with 8 bases that match TRBD1. The ends lost 1 base at V and 5 bases at J; junction bases unmatched: 6. The CDR3 is made up of 15 amino acids. The V gene's germline CDR1 is LNHDA and CDR2 SQIVND (reference sequence). The CDR3 nucleotides read TGTGCCAGTAGTATAGGGACAGGGAGTAGAACTGAAGCTTTCTTT. This translates into CASSIGTGSRTEAFF.

This rearrangement joins TRBV28 to TRBJ2-3; 11 bases map to TRBD2. V lost 3 bases, J lost 6 bases, and 8 bases stayed unmatched. CDR1 and CDR2 (germline): MDHEN, SYDVKM. The CDR3 spans 16 residues. CDR3 region: CASSLLLAGAGDTQYF. The CDR3 nucleotides read TGTGCCAGCAGTTTGTTACTAGCGGGAGCGGGTGATACGCAGTATTTT.

V and J are TRBV19 and TRBJ1-5; TRBD1 matches 10 bases. The ends lost 7 bases at V and 0 bases at J; junction bases unmatched: 3. CDR3 length equals 15 residues. In germline, CDR1 is LNHDA, CDR2 SQIVND (reference sequence). The CDR3 DNA follows: TGTGCCAGTATCCGGGACAGGGGTAGCAATCAGCCCCAGCATTTT. Its protein is CASIRDRGSNQPQHF.

This chain connects TRBV19 to TRBJ1-5, with 12 bases matching TRBD1. The CDR3 extends over 15 amino acids. The junction had 3 bases not matched to a gene; V was cut back by 3 bases and J by 6 bases. Germline CDR1 is LNHDA and CDR2 is SQIVND (reference sequence). CDR3 nucleotide sequence: TGTGCCAGTAGTATGGGACAGGGGGCCAGTCAGCCCCAGCATTTT. This encodes CASSMGQGASQPQHF. Full variable domain (remainder filled in from reference TRBV19 and TRBJ1-5): DGGITQSPKYLFRKEGQNVTLSCEQNLNHDAMYWYRQDPGQGLRLIYYSQIVNDFQKGDIAEGYSVSREKKESFPLTVTSAQKNPTAFYLCASSMGQGASQPQHFGDGTRLSIL.

The chain carries TRBV10-2 and TRBJ2-7; TRBD2 might be the D (7 bases). The germline V gene encodes CDR1 WSHSY and CDR2 SAAADI. The CDR3 has 13 residues. V was shortened by 6 bases and J by 6 bases, with 15 bases between the two germline ends. CDR3 nucleotides: TGCGCCAGCAGGCCGGGGGGCCTCGGCGAGCAGTACTTC. As protein: CASRPGGLGEQYF.

The chain is built from TRBV7-2 and TRBJ2-3; 7 positions match TRBD1. This CDR3 comprises 17 residues. Per the germline V gene, CDR1 is SGHTA and CDR2 is FQGNSA. V lost 1 base and J lost 0; bases outside the gene matches: 7. CDR3 DNA: TGTGCCAGCAGCTTAGAGGGCCAGGGGGTTAGCACAGATACGCAGTATTTT. Translating gives CASSLEGQGVSTDTQYF.

This chain uses TRBV19 with TRBJ1-6; tentatively, D is TRBD1 (6 bases). Germline CDR1 is LNHDA and CDR2 is SQIVND (reference sequence). The CDR3 runs to 13 residues. V was shortened by 7 bases and J by 8 bases, with 12 bases between the two germline ends. In nucleotides, the CDR3 is TGTGCCAGTAAAGCTGGGGGCTATTCACCCCTCCACTTT. Its protein is CASKAGGYSPLHF.

This clone appeared once. This sequence joins TRBV4-2 and TRBJ2-7; D is perhaps TRBD2 (6 bases). Trimming removed 4 bases from V and 5 bases from J, with 12 bases in between. The CDR3 loop spans 13 amino acids. The germline V gene has CDR1 LGHNA and CDR2 YNFKEQ. In DNA form, the CDR3 reads TGTGCCAGCAGCCCCCGGAGGGGTGACGAGCAGTACTTC. This encodes CASSPRRGDEQYF.

The chain recombines TRBV9 with TRBJ1-1, with 8 bases matching TRBD1. Germline V gives CDR1 SGDLS, CDR2 YYNGEE. V shed 4 bases and J 13 bases; nucleotides not matched to a gene: 9. The CDR3 is made up of 12 amino acids. CDR3 sequence: CASSPQDREVFF. CDR3 nucleotide sequence: TGTGCCAGCAGCCCCCAGGACAGGGAGGTTTTCTTT.

The rearrangement links TRBV5-4 to TRBJ2-7, with a weak D call TRBD2 (6 bases). V was cut by 0 bases and J by 0 bases, with 13 bases left in between. The germline V gene encodes CDR1 SGHNT and CDR2 YYREEE (reference sequence). The CDR3 has 16 residues. CDR3 bases: TGTGCCAGCAGCTTGGCGGGCGGGATAGACTCCTACGAGCAGTACTTC. Its protein product is CASSLAGGIDSYEQYF.

The V call is TRBV3-1 (or the pseudogene TRBV3-2), the J call TRBJ1-6; 7 bases are a match to TRBD1. V lost 1 base, J lost 9 bases, and 6 bases stayed unmatched. In germline, CDR1 is LGHDT, CDR2 YNNKEL (reference sequence). The CDR3 sequence is 15 residues long. The DNA for the CDR3 is TGTGCCAGCAGCCAAGTTGCGGGACAGACTTCACCCCTCCACTTT. The encoded protein is CASSQVAGQTSPLHF.

The CDR3 DNA reads as TGTGCCAGCAGCAAGAAAGGGAGCTACGAGCAGTACTTC. Amino acid sequence: CASSKKGSYEQYF. This chain links TRBV5-4 with TRBJ2-7, with D perhaps TRBD2 (5 bases). Germline CDR1 SGHNT, CDR2 YYREEE (reference sequence). This CDR3 region has 13 residues. V was shortened by 4 bases and J by 3 bases, with 11 bases between the two germline ends.

This rearrangement joins TRBV5-6 to TRBJ2-4; D unclear. The germline gives CDR1 SGHDT, CDR2 YYEEEE. The V end lost 1 base, the J end lost 7 bases, and 6 bases lay between the germline ends. The CDR3 runs 12 residues. CDR3 region: CASSLFGNIQYF. The CDR3 bases are TGTGCCAGCAGCTTGTTCGGGAACATTCAGTACTTC.

A few counts support this clone. The V gene is TRBV4-3, the J gene TRBJ1-2; the D gene is possibly TRBD1 (6 bases). Germline V lookup: CDR1 LGHNA, CDR2 YSLEER. Trimming removed 0 bases at V and 8 bases at J, with 19 bases between. The CDR3 is made up of 16 amino acids. The DNA of the CDR3 is TGCGCCAGCAGCCAAGATCCGGGACAAAGGTCTAGAGGCTACACCTTC. Amino acid sequence: CASSQDPGQRSRGYTF.

The chain has TRBV6-1 and TRBJ2-7; 11 bases map to TRBD2. The CDR3 consists of 15 residues. Germline trimming cut 2 bases from V and 4 bases from J; bases unmatched to any gene: 4. CDR1 is MNHNS and CDR2 is SASEGT in the germline V gene. CDR3 amino acids: CASSESLAGGYEQYF. CDR3 bases: TGTGCCAGCAGTGAAAGCTTAGCGGGAGGGTACGAGCAGTACTTC.

Only a few counts were recorded for this clone. The chain links TRBV4-2 to TRBJ1-5; 9 positions agree with TRBD1. With 3 bases clipped from V and 7 bases from J, the junction kept 13 bases outside the gene matches. The V gene's germline CDR1 is LGHNA and CDR2 YNFKEQ. This CDR3 has 17 amino acids. CDR3: CASSQAPGTGPNQPQHF. The DNA for the CDR3 is TGTGCCAGCAGCCAGGCCCCCGGGACAGGGCCAAACCAGCCCCAGCATTTT.

The rearrangement uses TRBV18 and TRBJ1-4, with D unclear. The germline V gene has CDR1 KGHSH and CDR2 LQKENI. This CDR3 region has 16 residues. V lost 1 base, J lost 8 bases, and 17 bases lay in between. The CDR3 region is CASSPLGHLAFEKLFF. In DNA, the CDR3 is TGTGCCAGCTCACCACTTGGGCATCTAGCTTTCGAAAAACTGTTTTTT.

The V gene is TRBV18, the J gene TRBJ2-7; D might be TRBD1 (6 bases). Trimming left V 5 bases short and J 5 bases short, with 19 bases between. Germline assignment: CDR1 KGHSH and CDR2 LQKENI. The CDR3 totals 15 residues. This CDR3 reads CASSSQASGVDEQYF. The DNA of the CDR3 is TGTGCCAGCTCATCCCAGGCTTCAGGGGTGGACGAGCAGTACTTC.

With regard to this clone: The sample contains more than one DNA sequence encoding this CDR3. The chain carries TRBV2 and TRBJ2-3; TRBD2 is a possible D gene (7 bases). Trimming took off 6 bases at V and 6 bases at J, with 10 bases between the two ends. CDR3 size: 12 residues. CDR1 and CDR2 from the germline V gene are SNHLY and FYNNEI. The CDR3, as DNA: TGTGCCAGCAGGACGGGGGGCGATACGCAGTATTTT. Amino acids: CASRTGGDTQYF.

There are a few counts of this clone. This rearrangement joins TRBV5-1 to TRBJ1-3, with D perhaps TRBD1 (5 bases). Looked up from germline, CDR1 is SGHRS and CDR2 is YFSETQ. The V and J ends lost 3 bases and 0 bases respectively, with 10 bases between them. The CDR3 length is 15 residues. This chain's CDR3 is CASSWDGSSGNTIYF. In DNA, the CDR3 is TGCGCCAGCAGCTGGGACGGGAGCTCTGGAAACACCATATATTTT.

This clone has a single count. The J gene is TRBJ1-5, the V gene TRBV18; 7 nucleotides line up with TRBD1. The ends lost 6 bases at V and 7 bases at J; junction bases unmatched: 9. There are 14 residues in the CDR3. CDR1 is KGHSH and CDR2 is LQKENI in the germline V gene. CDR3 amino acids: CASSEQGPRQPQHF. CDR3 nucleotides: TGTGCCAGCTCCGAACAGGGGCCGAGGCAGCCCCAGCATTTT.

The genes are TRBV20-1 and TRBJ1-6; D remains unclear. Per the germline V gene, CDR1 is DFQATT and CDR2 is SNEGSKA (reference sequence). With 3 bases removed from V and 9 bases from J, the gap between germline ends came to 12 bases. The CDR3 is 13 residues long. CDR3 sequence (DNA): TGCAGTGCTAGTGGACCCCCGGGTTCACCCCTCCACTTT. Translation gives CSASGPPGSPLHF.